This is a list of T cell receptor beta chains from one sample in a study of human T cells and chemical hapten exposure. TCRdb itself ran the RACE reads through MiXCR, one entry per CDR3 protein. This table has approximately 80,000 distinct CDR3 sequences, roughly 10% appearing once. The sample consisted of whole blood, taken in connection with sensitization to the hapten diphenylcyclopropenone (DPC). Receptor source: a woman in her forties or fifties with alopecia areata. Some clones in this sample may be carry-over from other donors' samples. Both conserved end residues are part of each CDR3. The D gene is left open where the match is weak. Expanded clones are given a class, and other clones once, few, many or no size at all.

v_call	j_call	d_call	clone_size	cdr3_aa	cdr3_nt
TRBV2	TRBJ1-1	NA	NA	CASSSGFTEAFF	TGTGCCAGCAGTTCAGGGTTCACTGAAGCTTTCTTT
TRBV5-1	TRBJ2-1	TRBD1	NA	CASSSRQGSSNEQFF	TGCGCCAGCAGCTCAAGACAGGGATCGTCGAATGAGCAGTTCTTC
TRBV12-3/TRBV12-4	TRBJ2-3	NA	few	CASSLILWELGGTDTQYF	TGTGCCAGCAGTTTGATTCTTTGGGAGCTCGGGGGCACAGATACGCAGTATTTT
TRBV5-6	TRBJ1-6	NA	few	CASSLYNWFGVKNSPLHF	TGTGCCAGCAGCTTGTACAACTGGTTCGGAGTCAAGAATTCACCCCTCCACTTT
TRBV5-4	TRBJ2-1	TRBD2	many	CASSPGGTGTYNEQFF	TGTGCCAGCAGCCCGGGGGGGACTGGAACCTACAATGAGCAGTTCTTC
TRBV6-5	TRBJ1-2	TRBD1	NA	CASSYSGQGYGYTF	TGTGCCAGCAGTTACTCCGGACAGGGGTATGGCTACACCTTC
TRBV4-2	TRBJ1-4	TRBD1	NA	CASSQDRDRVNEKLFF	TGTGCCAGCAGCCAAGATAGGGACAGAGTTAATGAAAAACTGTTTTTT
TRBV28	TRBJ1-3	NA	few	CASSFNSGNTIYF	TGTGCCAGCAGTTTCAACTCGGGAAACACCATATATTTT
TRBV6-5	TRBJ1-4	TRBD1	NA	CASSYVGTANEKLFF	TGTGCCAGCAGTTACGTTGGGACAGCAAATGAAAAACTGTTTTTT
TRBV28	TRBJ2-3	NA	few	CASTYEAGVTDTQYF	TGTGCCAGCACGTACGAGGCAGGGGTCACAGATACGCAGTATTTT
TRBV28	TRBJ2-1	NA	few	CASFLRANEQFF	TGTGCCAGCTTCCTTCGGGCCAATGAGCAGTTCTTC
TRBV14	TRBJ2-2	TRBD1	many	CASSPAGGFTGELFF	TGTGCCAGCAGCCCAGCAGGGGGCTTCACCGGGGAGCTGTTTTTT
TRBV6-5	TRBJ2-2	TRBD1	few	CASSSDRSTGELFF	TGTGCCAGCAGTTCGGACAGGTCCACCGGGGAGCTGTTTTTT
TRBV29-1	TRBJ1-2	NA	many	CSVEGLGQGINYGYTF	TGCAGCGTTGAAGGGTTGGGCCAGGGGATCAACTATGGCTACACCTTC
TRBV24-1	TRBJ1-1	NA	few	CATSVGSGGMNTEAFF	TGTGCCACCAGTGTAGGGTCAGGAGGGATGAACACTGAAGCTTTCTTT
TRBV29-1	TRBJ2-5	NA	NA	CSAGTQETQYF	TGCAGCGCCGGGACCCAAGAGACCCAGTACTTC
TRBV5-8	TRBJ2-7	NA	NA	CASSYSGTPSYEQYF	TGTGCCAGCAGCTACTCCGGGACACCGTCCTACGAGCAGTACTTC
TRBV6-5	TRBJ1-5	NA	many	CASSTLAGVGQPQHF	TGTGCCAGCAGTACCCTAGCGGGTGTTGGGCAGCCCCAGCATTTT
TRBV18	TRBJ1-1	NA	many	CASSPSGGSTEAFF	TGTGCCAGCTCACCCTCCGGCGGGAGCACTGAAGCTTTCTTT
TRBV27	TRBJ2-5	NA	many	CASSPDRQETQYF	TGTGCCAGCAGTCCGGACAGACAAGAGACCCAGTACTTC
TRBV28	TRBJ2-4	NA	NA	CASSFEAYPVQYF	TGTGCCAGCAGTTTCGAGGCGTACCCAGTACAGTACTTC
TRBV7-2	TRBJ2-7	NA	few	CASSLVTVYEQYF	TGTGCCAGCAGCTTAGTGACCGTCTACGAGCAGTACTTC
TRBV6-1	TRBJ1-1	NA	many	CASTNPGWNTEAFF	TGTGCCAGCACCAATCCCGGTTGGAACACTGAAGCTTTCTTT
TRBV28	TRBJ2-3	NA	NA	CASSQSGLQSDTQYF	TGTGCCAGCAGCCAAAGCGGCTTACAGTCAGATACGCAGTATTTT
TRBV27	TRBJ1-5	NA	many	CASSPRAVESNQPQHF	TGTGCCAGCAGTCCCAGGGCGGTGGAAAGCAATCAGCCCCAGCATTTT
TRBV27	TRBJ2-2	NA	many	CASSLTNTGELFF	TGTGCCAGCAGTTTAACGAACACCGGGGAGCTGTTTTTT
TRBV5-8	TRBJ2-6	NA	NA	CASRQGITSGANVLTF	TGTGCCAGCAGACAGGGAATAACCTCTGGGGCCAACGTCCTGACTTTC